These 9 T cell receptor beta chains came from one sample sequenced in a study of blood T cell repertoires in COVID-19. This table comes from immunoSEQ multiplex PCR, and its TCRdb copy is limited to in-frame clones, with some not included. In the table there are roughly 160,000 clones, 82% of which are singletons. Sequencing was carried out using peripheral blood. The source is a woman older than 75 with active or convalescent COVID-19.

The gene calls are TRBV7-9 and TRBJ2-2; 13 bases match TRBD2. The CDR3 runs 17 residues. From germline, CDR1 is SEHNR and CDR2 FQNEAQ (reference sequence). Trimming cost V 5 bases and J 0 bases; bases outside gene matches: 3. This chain's CDR3 is CASSMGLAGTNTGELFF. The DNA of the CDR3 is TGTGCCAGCAGCATGGGACTAGCGGGAACGAACACCGGGGAGCTGTTTTTT.

V gene TRBV11-3 combines with J gene TRBJ2-5, with TRBD1 as a possible D gene (6 bases). V was trimmed by 3 bases and J by 3 bases, leaving 11 bases between them. CDR1 and CDR2 from the germline V gene are SGHNT and YENEEA. This CDR3 is 14 amino acids long. CDR3 amino acids: CASSLTGSEETQYF. The CDR3, as DNA: TGTGCCAGCAGCTTGACAGGCTCAGAAGAGACCCAGTACTTC.

The chain is built from TRBV30 and TRBJ2-1, with 14 positions matching TRBD2. Germline assignment: CDR1 GTSNPN and CDR2 SVGIG (reference sequence). The CDR3 totals 16 residues. Losses at the gene ends were 4 bases for V and 8 bases for J; bases not matched to a gene: 10. The DNA for the CDR3 is TGTGCCTGGACCCTAGGACTAGCGGGAGGAGGGGATGAGCAGTTCTTC. The encoded protein is CAWTLGLAGGGDEQFF.

This sequence joins TRBV6-1 and TRBJ1-5, with D unresolved. Trimming removed 1 base from V and 1 base from J, with 14 bases in between. Germline V gene data show CDR1 as MNHNS and CDR2 as SASEGT. The CDR3 is made up of 17 amino acids. For the CDR3, the DNA is TGTGCCAGCAGTGAAGGAAGCGGACCTAGGAGCAATCAGCCCCAGCATTTT. Translated: CASSEGSGPRSNQPQHF.

This chain links TRBV24-1 with TRBJ2-3; 7 bases fit TRBD1. The CDR3 is made up of 14 amino acids. Germline V CDR1 and CDR2: KGHDR, SFDVKD. V was clipped by 10 bases and J by 0 bases; unmatched bases: 6. In DNA, the CDR3 is TGTGCCACAGTAGACAGGGAGAGCACAGATACGCAGTATTTT. Translated: CATVDRESTDTQYF.

V is TRBV19 and J is TRBJ2-1, with a possible D match to TRBD1 (6 bases). Trimming left V 3 bases short and J 6 bases short, with 15 bases between. The germline V gene encodes CDR1 LNHDA and CDR2 SQIVND (reference sequence). The CDR3 extends over 15 amino acids. The chain's CDR3 is CASSMNTQQGNEQFF. DNA of the CDR3: TGTGCCAGTAGTATGAACACCCAACAGGGCAATGAGCAGTTCTTC. Drawing the rest from reference TRBV19 and TRBJ2-1, the complete variable domain is DGGITQSPKYLFRKEGQNVTLSCEQNLNHDAMYWYRQDPGQGLRLIYYSQIVNDFQKGDIAEGYSVSREKKESFPLTVTSAQKNPTAFYLCASSMNTQQGNEQFFGPGTRLTVL.

This clone was detected once. The rearrangement links TRBV7-9 to TRBJ2-1, with a possible D match to TRBD2 (6 bases). Trimming shortened V by 3 bases and J by 6 bases, and 9 bases separated the two germline ends. The CDR3 is 13 residues long. Germline V gives CDR1 SEHNR, CDR2 FQNEAQ (reference sequence). The CDR3 sequence is CASSFYSGNEQFF. The CDR3 DNA reads as TGTGCCAGCAGCTTTTATAGCGGCAATGAGCAGTTCTTC. The variable domain in full, with the rest retrieved from reference TRBV7-9 and TRBJ2-1, is DTGVSQNPRHKITKRGQNVTFRCDPISEHNRLYWYRQTLGQGPEFLTYFQNEAQLEKSRLLSDRFSAERPKGSFSTLEIQRTEQGDSAMYLCASSFYSGNEQFFGPGTRLTVL.

This clone was observed a few times. V and J are TRBV19 and TRBJ1-1, with 8 bases lining up with TRBD1. The CDR3 is 14 amino acids. V shed 7 bases and J 3 bases; nucleotides not matched to a gene: 7. Germline V lookup: CDR1 LNHDA, CDR2 SQIVND (reference sequence). The CDR3 region is CASIISGGDTEAFF. The CDR3 DNA is TGTGCCAGTATCATCTCAGGGGGCGACACTGAAGCTTTCTTT.

V gene TRBV6-5 combines with J gene TRBJ1-6, with 7 bases lining up with TRBD1. Trimming cost V 7 bases and J 3 bases; bases outside gene matches: 6. Germline V lookup: CDR1 MNHEY, CDR2 SVGAGI. CDR3 length: 15 residues. The CDR3, as DNA: TGTGCCAGCACTCTGGACAGGAGCTATAATTCACCCCTCCACTTT. It specifies CASTLDRSYNSPLHF.